Listed below are T cell receptor beta chains from one sample, sequenced in a study of blood T cell repertoires in COVID-19. Sequencing used immunoSEQ multiplex PCR; TCRdb keeps in-frame clones, though not all of them. The sample has just over 300,000 clones; almost 90% are singletons. Sequenced material: PBMCs or T cells enriched from blood (not recorded which). The receptors were sampled from a woman aged 18-29 years with acute COVID-19. Both conserved end residues are part of each CDR3. A D gene is named only where the DNA matches it firmly. The size field is filled for only some rows; it gives once, few, many or a size class.

clone size	V gene	CDR3 length	J gene	D gene	CDR3 protein	CDR3 DNA
.	TRBV27	13	TRBJ2-4	TRBD1	CASSRQGANIQYF	TGTGCCAGCAGTCGACAGGGTGCGAACATTCAGTACTTC
.	TRBV27	16	TRBJ1-4	TRBD1	CASSVRQGRVNEKLFF	TGTGCCAGCAGTGTCCGACAGGGGAGGGTAAATGAAAAACTGTTTTTT
once	TRBV9	15	TRBJ1-5	TRBD1	CASSEQGARGQPQHF	TGTGCCAGCAGCGAACAGGGGGCGCGGGGTCAGCCCCAGCATTTT
.	TRBV18	16	TRBJ2-3	TRBD2	CASSRQGGVPTDTQYF	TGTGCCAGCTCACGGCAGGGAGGGGTCCCCACAGATACGCAGTATTTT
.	TRBV28	14	TRBJ2-3	.	CASSSGTVPDTQYF	TGTGCCAGCAGTTCCGGGACTGTCCCAGATACGCAGTATTTT
.	TRBV2	15	TRBJ1-5	TRBD1	CASSEAGGGNQPQHF	TGTGCCAGCAGTGAAGCAGGGGGCGGCAATCAGCCCCAGCATTTT
few	TRBV28	16	TRBJ2-6	TRBD1	CASSPGTVSGANVLTF	TGTGCCAGCAGTCCCGGGACAGTCTCTGGGGCCAACGTCCTGACTTTC
.	TRBV5-1	14	TRBJ1-1	.	CASSLGGDSAEAFF	TGCGCCAGCAGCTTGGGGGGTGACAGTGCTGAAGCTTTCTTT
.	TRBV5-1	14	TRBJ1-2	.	CASSLEQGSYGYTF	TGCGCCAGCAGCTTGGAACAGGGTAGCTATGGCTACACCTTC
.	TRBV7-9	14	TRBJ1-2	TRBD1	CASSPGTGGNGYTF	TGTGCCAGCAGCCCCGGGACAGGAGGGAACGGCTACACCTTC
.	TRBV7-9	12	TRBJ1-5	.	CASSFRDQPQHF	TGTGCCAGCAGCTTCCGTGATCAGCCCCAGCATTTT
.	TRBV18	18	TRBJ2-7	TRBD1	CASSVQRSGQGAFNEQYF	TGTGCCAGCTCAGTGCAAAGAAGCGGACAGGGGGCGTTCAACGAGCAGTACTTC
.	TRBV15	17	TRBJ2-7	TRBD2	CATSQGAPGLAGVEQYF	TGTGCCACCAGCCAAGGAGCCCCGGGACTAGCGGGAGTCGAGCAGTACTTC
.	TRBV25-1	17	TRBJ1-4	TRBD1	CASSASRTGAVSEKLFF	TGTGCCAGCAGTGCTTCAAGAACAGGGGCTGTGTCTGAAAAACTGTTTTTT
.	TRBV11-3	15	TRBJ2-2	.	CASSPLGGGTGELFF	TGTGCCAGCAGCCCCCTAGGGGGGGGGACCGGGGAGCTGTTTTTT
.	TRBV11-2	17	TRBJ1-1	TRBD1	CASRTGTGGMRDTEAFF	TGTGCCAGCAGAACCGGGACAGGGGGCATGAGGGACACTGAAGCTTTCTTT
.	TRBV3-1/TRBV3-2	19	TRBJ2-2	TRBD2	CASSQGHPGLAGNTGELFF	TGTGCCAGCAGCCAAGGACACCCGGGACTAGCGGGGAACACCGGGGAGCTGTTTTTT
.	TRBV19	17	TRBJ2-2	TRBD2	CASSITSGRAGTGELFF	TGTGCCAGTAGTATCACTAGCGGGAGGGCCGGAACCGGGGAGCTGTTTTTT
.	TRBV7-3	12	TRBJ2-1	.	CASSLMGAEQFF	TGTGCCAGCAGCTTAATGGGAGCTGAGCAGTTCTTC
.	TRBV7-3	17	TRBJ1-1	.	CASSLTPGLTFNTEAFF	TGTGCCAGCAGCTTAACACCGGGACTTACTTTTAACACTGAAGCTTTCTTT
.	TRBV2	15	TRBJ2-1	.	CASSEQRAWDNEQFF	TGTGCCAGCAGTGAACAGCGGGCATGGGACAATGAGCAGTTCTTC
once	TRBV7-3	14	TRBJ2-5	.	CASSLGGNQETQYF	TGTGCCAGCAGCCTAGGGGGAAACCAAGAGACCCAGTACTTC
few	TRBV25-1	14	TRBJ2-7	.	CASSEGSQGLEQYF	TGTGCCAGCAGTGAAGGGTCACAGGGTCTGGAGCAGTACTTC
once	TRBV5-1	16	TRBJ1-3	.	CASSLGGTDSGNTIYF	TGCGCCAGCAGCTTGGGTGGCACAGACTCTGGAAACACCATATATTTT
.	TRBV9	13	TRBJ2-3	.	CASSPFSADTQYF	TGTGCCAGCAGCCCCTTTAGCGCAGATACGCAGTATTTT
.	TRBV5-8	15	TRBJ2-7	.	CASSDRHSLTYEQYF	TGTGCCAGCAGCGATAGGCACAGCCTAACCTACGAGCAGTACTTC
.	TRBV4-2	16	TRBJ2-1	.	CASSRQVVALYNEQFF	TGTGCCAGCAGCCGCCAGGTCGTAGCGCTCTACAATGAGCAGTTCTTC
.	TRBV10-3	18	TRBJ1-5	TRBD1	CAISDRISRDRGYQPQHF	TGTGCCATCAGTGATAGGATCAGCAGGGACAGGGGATACCAGCCCCAGCATTTT
.	TRBV7-7	19	TRBJ1-6	.	CASSLGDTGRGSYNSPLHF	TGTGCTAGCAGCTTAGGGGACACGGGACGAGGCTCCTATAATTCACCCCTCCACTTT
.	TRBV27	15	TRBJ1-2	.	CASSLGLGVGHGYTF	TGTGCCAGCAGTTTAGGGTTAGGGGTCGGCCATGGCTACACCTTC
.	TRBV28	12	TRBJ1-5	.	CASSEGIQPQHF	TGTGCCAGCAGCGAGGGAATTCAGCCCCAGCATTTT
.	TRBV6-5	15	TRBJ1-4	TRBD1	CASSSQGAINEKLFF	TGTGCCAGCAGTTCACAGGGGGCAATTAATGAAAAACTGTTTTTT
.	TRBV7-9	12	TRBJ1-2	.	CASSLIRGGYTF	TGTGCCAGCAGCTTAATCAGGGGAGGCTACACCTTC